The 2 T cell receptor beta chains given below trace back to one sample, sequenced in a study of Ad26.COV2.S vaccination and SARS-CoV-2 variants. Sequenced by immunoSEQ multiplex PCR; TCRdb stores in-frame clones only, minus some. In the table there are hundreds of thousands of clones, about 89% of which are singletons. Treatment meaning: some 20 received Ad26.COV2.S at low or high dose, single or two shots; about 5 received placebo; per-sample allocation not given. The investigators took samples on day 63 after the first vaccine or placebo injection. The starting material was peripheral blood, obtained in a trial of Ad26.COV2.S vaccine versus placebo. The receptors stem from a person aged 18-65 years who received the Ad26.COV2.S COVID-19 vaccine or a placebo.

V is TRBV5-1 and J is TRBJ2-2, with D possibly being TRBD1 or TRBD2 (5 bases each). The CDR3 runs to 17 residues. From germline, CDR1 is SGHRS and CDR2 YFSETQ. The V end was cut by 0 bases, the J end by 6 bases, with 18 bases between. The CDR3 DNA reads TGCGCCAGCAGCTTGGCCATCTCGGGGCCTGGGGCCGGGGAGCTGTTTTTT. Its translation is CASSLAISGPGAGELFF.

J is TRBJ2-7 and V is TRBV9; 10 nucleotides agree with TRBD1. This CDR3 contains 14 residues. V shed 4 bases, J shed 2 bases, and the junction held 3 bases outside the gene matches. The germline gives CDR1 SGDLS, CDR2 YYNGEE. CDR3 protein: CASSTGTGAYEQYF. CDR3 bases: TGTGCCAGCAGCACCGGGACAGGGGCCTACGAGCAGTACTTC. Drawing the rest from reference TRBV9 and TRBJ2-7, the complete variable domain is DSGVTQTPKHLITATGQRVTLRCSPRSGDLSVYWYQQSLDQGLQFLIQYYNGEERAKGNILERFSAQQFPDLHSELNLSSLELGDSALYFCASSTGTGAYEQYFGPGTRLTVT.